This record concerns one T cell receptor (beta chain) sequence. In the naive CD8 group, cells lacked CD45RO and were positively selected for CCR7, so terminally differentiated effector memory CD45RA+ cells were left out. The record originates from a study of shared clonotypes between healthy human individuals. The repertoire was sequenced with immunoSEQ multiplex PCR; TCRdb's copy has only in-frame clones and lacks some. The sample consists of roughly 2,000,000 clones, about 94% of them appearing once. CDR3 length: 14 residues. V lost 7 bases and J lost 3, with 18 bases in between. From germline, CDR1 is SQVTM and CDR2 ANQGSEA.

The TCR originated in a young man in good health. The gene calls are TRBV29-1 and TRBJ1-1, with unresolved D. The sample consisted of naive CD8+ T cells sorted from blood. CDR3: CSAEWEGFDTEAFF. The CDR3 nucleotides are TGCAGCGCTGAGTGGGAGGGATTCGACACTGAAGCTTTCTTT.